The 21 T cell receptor beta chains reported below all come from one sample, sequenced in a study of control samples from healthy donors and cancer patients (TCRdb year 2020). The library was obtained by the immunoSEQ multiplex PCR assay. TCRdb took this table from immuneACCESS and kept in-frame rearrangements with V and J called. Such tables lack part of the clones; where checked against another copy, unresolved V genes explain under half of the gap, and the rest is unexplained. A total of roughly 27,000 clones appear in this sample, roughly 93% of them only once. 13% of the sample is held by the ten biggest clonotypes. Sequenced input: PBMCs. The receptor set was obtained from a man aged 45 to 65 with lung cancer.

The genes are TRBV5-1 and TRBJ1-1, with D maybe TRBD1 (5 bases). CDR1 and CDR2 (germline): SGHRS, YFSETQ. The CDR3 contains 16 residues. V was shortened by 4 bases and J by 3 bases, with 19 bases between the two germline ends. The CDR3 reads CASSLGRGIEDTEAFF. DNA of the CDR3: TGCGCCAGCAGCCTCGGGCGGGGCATAGAGGACACTGAAGCTTTCTTT.

The rearrangement uses TRBV30 and TRBJ1-6; TRBD1 is a possible D gene (5 bases). The V end lost 1 base, the J end lost 5 bases, and 12 bases lay between the germline ends. The CDR3 runs 15 residues. Germline V gene data show CDR1 as GTSNPN and CDR2 as SVGIG (reference sequence). CDR3 in amino acids: CAWSEEQADNSPLHF. Here the CDR3 DNA reads TGTGCCTGGAGTGAGGAACAGGCCGATAATTCACCCCTCCACTTT.

This rearrangement joins TRBV5-1 to TRBJ2-7; possibly TRBD1 for D (6 bases). Germline V gene data show CDR1 as SGHRS and CDR2 as YFSETQ. This CDR3 contains 15 residues. V gave up 4 bases and J gave up 1 base, with 15 bases separating them. DNA for the CDR3: TGCGCCAGCAGCGGAACAGGGTTAGCGTCCTACGAGCAGTACTTC. This codes for CASSGTGLASYEQYF.

The chain carries TRBV7-2 and TRBJ1-1; possible D gene TRBD1, 6 bases. The CDR3 totals 13 residues. CDR1 is SGHTA, CDR2 FQGNSA, per germline. Deletions cut 2 bases from V and 5 bases from J, with 9 bases between. CDR3 sequence (DNA): TGTGCCAGCAGCTTAAACAGGGAAACTGAAGCTTTCTTT. Translated: CASSLNRETEAFF.

The genes are TRBV6-1 and TRBJ2-7; the D is unclear. The germline CDR1 and CDR2 sequences are MNHNS and SASEGT. The CDR3 is made up of 13 amino acids. The germline V and J ends were trimmed by 0 bases and 4 bases, with 7 bases remaining between them. The CDR3 protein is CASSEATKYEQYF. The CDR3 DNA sequence: TGTGCCAGCAGTGAAGCCACTAAGTACGAGCAGTACTTC.

This chain joins TRBV28 and TRBJ1-1; D ambiguous. The CDR3 extends over 13 amino acids. V was clipped by 5 bases and J by 0 bases, with 7 bases between them. Germline V gene lookup returns CDR1 MDHEN and CDR2 SYDVKM. In DNA form, the CDR3 reads TGTGCCAGCAGTCGTGTTATGAACACTGAAGCTTTCTTT. Translating gives CASSRVMNTEAFF.

V usage is TRBV11-2 and J usage is TRBJ2-1; D is uncertain. The CDR3 has 14 residues. Germline V gene lookup returns CDR1 SGHAT and CDR2 FQNNGV. V lost 5 bases, J lost 4 bases, and 12 bases lay in between. The CDR3: CASSKNTGYNEQFF. The DNA for the CDR3 is TGTGCCAGCAGCAAAAACACCGGGTACAATGAGCAGTTCTTC.

The V and J genes are TRBV5-1 and TRBJ2-7, with D possibly matching TRBD1 (6 bases). CDR3 length: 13 amino acids. The V end lost 0 bases, the J end lost 7 bases, and 11 bases lay between the germline ends. In germline, CDR1 is SGHRS, CDR2 YFSETQ. CDR3 loop: CASSLDGQREQYF. The DNA for the CDR3 is TGCGCCAGCAGCTTGGACGGACAGAGGGAGCAGTACTTC.

J is TRBJ2-1 and V is TRBV5-1, with D hard to call. This CDR3 spans 11 amino acids. Germline values: CDR1 SGHRS, CDR2 YFSETQ. Trimming took off 4 bases at V and 14 bases at J, with 13 bases between the two ends. This chain's CDR3 is CASSRPEAKFF. CDR3 in DNA: TGCGCCAGCAGCCGGCCTGAGGCCAAGTTCTTC.

The chain recombines TRBV5-1 with TRBJ2-3; no clear D. CDR3 length: 12 amino acids. Trimming removed 0 bases from V and 4 bases from J, with 3 bases in between. CDR1 is SGHRS and CDR2 is YFSETQ in the germline V gene. CDR3 residues: CASSLEPDTQYF. CDR3 DNA sequence: TGCGCCAGCAGCTTGGAGCCAGATACGCAGTATTTT.

The chain links TRBV28 to TRBJ1-5, with D possibly TRBD1 on 6 matching bases. V shed 6 bases and J shed 0 bases, with 9 bases lying between them. This CDR3 is 14 amino acids long. Germline V gives CDR1 MDHEN, CDR2 SYDVKM. CDR3 protein: CASRRDTSNQPQHF. In DNA form, the CDR3 reads TGTGCCAGCAGACGGGACACTAGCAATCAGCCCCAGCATTTT.

The V and J genes are TRBV2 and TRBJ2-5; 8 nucleotides match TRBD1. Germline V CDR1 and CDR2: SNHLY, FYNNEI. The V and J ends lost 5 bases and 5 bases, in that order; junction bases with no gene match: 10. CDR3 length: 15 residues. The CDR3 DNA reads as TGTGCCAGCAGTATCGACAGGGGAGGAGCGGAGACCCAGTACTTC. This sequence encodes CASSIDRGGAETQYF. The variable domain in full, with the rest retrieved from reference TRBV2 and TRBJ2-5, is EPEVTQTPSHQVTQMGQEVILRCVPISNHLYFYWYRQILGQKVEFLVSFYNNEISEKSEIFDDQFSVERPDGSNFTLKIRSTKLEDSAMYFCASSIDRGGAETQYFGPGTRLLVL.

The CDR3 DNA follows: TGTGCCAGCGAGCCGGGACTAGCGGGGGATCCCCAAGAGACCCAGTACTTC. As protein: CASEPGLAGDPQETQYF. The rearrangement uses TRBV28 and TRBJ2-5; 14 bases agree with TRBD2. Germline values: CDR1 MDHEN, CDR2 SYDVKM. The CDR3 covers 17 residues. After removal of 8 bases from V and 1 base from J, the junction contained 9 bases not matched to a gene.

The chain employs TRBV9 and TRBJ1-6; tentatively, D is TRBD1 (6 bases). In germline, CDR1 is SGDLS, CDR2 YYNGEE. The CDR3 is 13 amino acids. V was trimmed by 0 bases and J by 16 bases, leaving 14 bases between them. The CDR3 region has the DNA TGTGCCAGCAGCGTAGGAGATGGGACATCTCTCCACTTT. Amino acid sequence: CASSVGDGTSLHF.

The chain recombines TRBV2 with TRBJ2-7, with D hard to call. The CDR3 runs 12 residues. CDR1 is SNHLY, CDR2 FYNNEI, per germline. V was pared by 0 bases and J by 4 bases, with 4 bases between. CDR3 amino acids: CASSEAIYEQYF. CDR3 bases: TGTGCCAGCAGTGAAGCTATTTACGAGCAGTACTTC.

The chain couples TRBV9 to TRBJ2-4; D possibly corresponds to TRBD2 (6 bases). Trimming took 5 bases from V and 2 from J, leaving 11 bases between them. Germline V gene lookup returns CDR1 SGDLS and CDR2 YYNGEE. There are 14 residues in the CDR3. CDR3 region: CASSPGGSKNIQYF. In DNA, the CDR3 is TGTGCCAGCAGTCCAGGAGGGTCCAAAAACATTCAGTACTTC.

The gene calls are TRBV7-2 and TRBJ1-2; no reliable D call. The CDR3 totals 12 residues. CDR1 is SGHTA, CDR2 FQGNSA, per germline. Trimming cost V 3 bases and J 7 bases, with 9 bases left between them. CDR3 region: CASSFMLGGYTF. CDR3 nucleotide sequence: TGTGCCAGCAGCTTTATGCTGGGTGGCTACACCTTC.

The V gene is TRBV7-3, the J gene TRBJ2-6, with 8 nucleotides matching TRBD1. With 5 bases clipped from V and 4 bases from J, the junction kept 4 bases outside the gene matches. The CDR3 extends over 15 amino acids. Germline loops: CDR1 SGHTA, CDR2 FQGTGA. CDR3 loop: CASSPGGPGANVLTF. The CDR3 DNA is TGTGCCAGCAGCCCAGGGGGCCCCGGGGCCAACGTCCTGACTTTC.

J is TRBJ1-2 and V is TRBV6-5; 7 nucleotides line up with TRBD1. Trimming removed 6 bases from V and 4 bases from J; junction bases left unmatched: 11. From germline, CDR1 is MNHEY and CDR2 SVGAGI. There are 15 residues in the CDR3. CDR3 DNA sequence: TGTGCCAGCAGCCGCCTCGAAGGGGGCGTCTATGGCTACACCTTC. Protein product: CASSRLEGGVYGYTF.

This chain connects TRBV27 to TRBJ1-5, with D tentatively TRBD1 (5 bases). The CDR3 is 14 residues long. CDR1 MNHEY and CDR2 SMNVEV come from the germline V gene (reference sequence). Deletions cut 6 bases from V and 1 base from J, with 10 bases between. CDR3 protein: CASSRDGSNQPQHF. The CDR3 DNA is TGTGCCAGCAGCCGGGACGGCAGCAATCAGCCCCAGCATTTT.

The V call is TRBV7-2, the J call TRBJ1-6; possibly TRBD1 for D (6 bases). V gave up 1 base and J gave up 9 bases, with 19 bases separating them. The germline CDR1 and CDR2 sequences are SGHTA and FQGNSA. The CDR3 is made up of 17 amino acids. The CDR3 DNA is TGTGCCAGCAGCTTAGGACGGTTTGGGGGCATCGGTTCACCCCTCCACTTT. Its protein is CASSLGRFGGIGSPLHF.